This TCR beta chain comes out of a study of OX40 agonist ivuxolimab in advanced cancers. Background on the study: Head and neck, renal cell, melanoma or hepatocellular carcinoma were the cancers that dose-escalation patients had.

The assay was immunoSEQ multiplex PCR, and TCRdb's table has in-frame clones only and misses some. The table lists about 50,000 clones, around 86% of them singletons. The CDR3 loop spans 16 amino acids. Trimming stripped 3 bases from V and 4 bases from J, with 17 bases between. Germline V gene sequence: CDR1 MDHEN, CDR2 SYDVKM. The material was CD4+ or CD8+ T cells sorted from blood, obtained in a trial of the OX40 agonist ivuxolimab. The clonotype comes from an adult with an advanced solid tumor such as melanoma, head and neck, liver or kidney cancer. This chain links TRBV28 with TRBJ2-3, with a possible D match to TRBD1 (6 bases). CDR3 amino acids: CASSFQGQGFADTQYF. In DNA, the CDR3 is TGTGCCAGCAGTTTTCAGGGGCAGGGCTTCGCAGATACGCAGTATTTT.